This T cell receptor beta chain was profiled in a study of graft-versus-host responses after intestinal transplantation. V lost 6 bases and J lost 2; bases outside the gene matches: 13. The CDR3 contains 17 residues. In germline, CDR1 is SEHNR, CDR2 FQNEAQ (reference sequence). TCRdb keeps only in-frame clones here, not all; method: immunoSEQ multiplex PCR. This table has approximately 130,000 clones, around 94% appearing once. Regarding this clone: What it recognizes is unknown.

The chain uses TRBV7-9 and TRBJ2-3, with 8 bases aligning to TRBD2. The source was unstimulated CD4+ T cells sorted from spleen or lymph node cells, collected before intestinal transplant. The receptor was isolated from a human donor who received an intestinal transplant. The CDR3 sequence is CASSRGGLGGITDTQYF. The CDR3 nucleotides are TGTGCCAGCAGTCGCGGGGGGTTAGGTGGTATCACAGATACGCAGTATTTT.